These 3 T cell receptor beta chains were all obtained from the same sample, sequenced in a study of blood T cell repertoires in COVID-19. Clones were sequenced by immunoSEQ multiplex PCR, and TCRdb holds only the in-frame ones, with some missing. The table lists some 30,000 clones, 75% to 90% of them singletons. The specimen was peripheral blood. The receptor set was obtained from a woman older than 75 with active or convalescent COVID-19.

This clone was recorded once. The genes are TRBV6-5 and TRBJ1-2; D remains unclear. The CDR3 sequence is 14 residues long. The germline V gene has CDR1 MNHEY and CDR2 SVGAGI. Between the trimmed V and J ends, which lost 5 bases and 8 bases, there was a span of 18 bases. The CDR3 coding sequence is TGTGCCAGCAGTCGGTCTCACTCCGTCGAGGGCTACACCTTC. Its translation is CASSRSHSVEGYTF.

The genes are TRBV7-9 and TRBJ1-2; D remains ambiguous. The CDR3 length is 13 residues. Trimming took off 2 bases at V and 1 base at J, with 5 bases between the two ends. Germline V gene lookup returns CDR1 SEHNR and CDR2 FQNEAQ (reference sequence). The CDR3 sequence: CASSLPNNYGYTF. CDR3 DNA sequence: TGTGCCAGCAGCTTACCCAATAACTATGGCTACACCTTC.

Written as DNA, the CDR3 is TGTGCCAGCAGTTTACAAGTACCCGGGGGGGCAGATACGCAGTATTTT. Protein product: CASSLQVPGGADTQYF. The V and J genes are TRBV27 and TRBJ2-3, with 8 bases aligning to TRBD2. The J segment lost 4 bases and the V segment lost 2 bases, leaving 8 bases of the junction unmatched. Germline CDR1 is MNHEY and CDR2 is SMNVEV (reference sequence). The CDR3 has 16 residues.